The clone carrying this T cell receptor beta chain has a count of ten or more. No antigen is known for it. CDR3 and TCR beta VDJ profiling relied on genomic DNA as the template. TCRdb used MiXCR to reprocess the reads, holding one entry per CDR3 protein. The repertoire holds about 210,000 distinct CDR3 sequences, with roughly 35% as singletons. The data are from a study of CD8+CD57+ T cells in acquired aplastic anemia. Study at large: Sorted CD4+ plus CD8+ cells gave DNA averaging roughly 3 ug. Healthy donors yielded roughly 11 million CD4+ cell reads on average. Study-wide points: Between patients and controls, CD8+ Simpson's diversity did not vary significantly.

Losses at the gene ends were 4 bases for V and 3 bases for J; bases not matched to a gene: 3. Germline CDR1 reads SGHTS; CDR2 reads YDEGEE. This CDR3 spans 13 amino acids. This clonotype was obtained from a human donor in good health, serving as a control. Sample: sorted CD4+, CD8+, or CD8+CD57+ T cells (not recorded which) from PBMCs. The chain uses TRBV5-8 and TRBJ2-5, with 7 bases aligning to TRBD1. The CDR3 is CASSRDSEETQYF. CDR3 DNA sequence: TGTGCCAGCAGCCGGGACAGTGAAGAGACCCAGTACTTC.